The clone carrying this TCR beta chain appeared many times. The antigen is unknown. Multiplex PCR was performed with 32 V and 13 J primers, and it amplified TCR beta CDR3. TCRdb itself ran the multiplex PCR reads through MiXCR, one entry per CDR3 protein. The sample records 14,000 to 15,000 distinct CDR3 sequences, 28% being singletons. The data were taken from a study of immune heterogeneity within non-small cell lung tumors. Study background: The tumor set comprised a handful of squamous cell carcinomas and over eight non-squamous carcinomas (plus 1 not otherwise specified).

The CDR3 is made up of 15 amino acids. V shed 2 bases and J shed 4 bases, with 13 bases lying between them. Germline V gene sequence: CDR1 SGHTA, CDR2 FQGNSA. The authors used around 590 ng of bulk tumor genomic DNA per sample as template. From each primary tumor, several far-apart biopsies were obtained during surgery. Newly diagnosed with untreated non-small cell lung cancer, the patients underwent curative surgery. Sample donors consisted of newly diagnosed non-small cell lung cancer patients who were undergoing surgery with curative intent. Broader study findings: High-frequency clones unique to single sites coexisted with identical dominant CDR3 beta clonotypes that recurred across tumor sites within a patient.

This sequence joins TRBV7-2 and TRBJ2-3, with D unresolved. Sequencing was carried out using lung tumor tissue. This TCR came from a man in his forties with non-small cell lung cancer. CDR3 nucleotides: TGTGCCAGCAGCTTACCGGCTACTCGGGCAGATACGCAGTATTTT. It encodes CASSLPATRADTQYF. Full variable domain (remainder filled in from reference TRBV7-2 and TRBJ2-3): GAGVSQSPSNKVTEKGKDVELRCDPISGHTALYWYRQSLGQGLEFLIYFQGNSAPDKSGLPSDRFSAERTGGSVSTLTIQRTQQEDSAVYLCASSLPATRADTQYFGPGTRLTVL.